This T cell receptor beta chain was captured in a study of blood T cell repertoires in COVID-19. Germline V lookup: CDR1 SGHNT, CDR2 YYREEE (reference sequence). The junction had 17 bases not matched to a gene; V was cut back by 4 bases and J by 5 bases. CDR3 size: 18 residues. Profiling relied on immunoSEQ multiplex PCR, and the TCRdb table lists in-frame clones only, not all of them. The table has 65,000 to 85,000 clones, about 80% seen once. The chain uses TRBV5-4 and TRBJ2-5; 10 nucleotides match TRBD2. The sequencing sample was made of peripheral blood. The clonotype originates from a man aged 50 to 60 with active or convalescent COVID-19. CDR3 nucleotide sequence: TGTGCCAGCAGCCGATCCCAGCGGGGGGGCAGTTTTGGGGAGACCCAGTACTTC. Its translation: CASSRSQRGGSFGETQYF.